These 12 T cell receptor beta chains came from one sample sequenced in a study of blood T cell repertoires in COVID-19. The repertoire was sequenced with immunoSEQ multiplex PCR; TCRdb's copy has only in-frame clones and lacks some. Among approximately 200,000 clones listed, about 80% were seen once. Material for sequencing was PBMCs or T cells enriched from blood (not recorded which). The source of these receptors is a man in his sixties who had recovered from COVID-19.

V and J are TRBV29-1 and TRBJ1-1, with D perhaps TRBD1 (6 bases). Germline V gene lookup returns CDR1 SQVTM and CDR2 ANQGSEA. Trimming took off 5 bases at V and 8 bases at J, with 27 bases between the two ends. This CDR3 comprises 16 residues. The CDR3 DNA sequence: TGCAGCGTTTTATCACAGGGTGGAAAGATCAGAGGGGAAGCTTTCTTT. Encoded protein: CSVLSQGGKIRGEAFF.

The V and J genes are TRBV10-1 and TRBJ2-1, with TRBD1 matching over 10 bases. The CDR3 sequence is 15 residues long. Germline V gives CDR1 WNHNN, CDR2 SYGVQD (reference sequence). V lost 4 bases and J lost 8; bases outside the gene matches: 8. The CDR3 is CASSGTGTGVHEQFF. The CDR3 nucleotides are TGCGCCAGCAGTGGGACCGGGACAGGGGTGCATGAGCAGTTCTTC.

V is TRBV6-5 and J is TRBJ1-4, with unresolved D. Germline assignment: CDR1 MNHEY and CDR2 SVGAGI. This CDR3 contains 14 residues. Trimming cost V 0 bases and J 8 bases, with 10 bases left between them. The CDR3 is CASSYSGSSEKLFF. In DNA form, the CDR3 reads TGTGCCAGCAGTTACTCGGGCAGTTCCGAAAAACTGTTTTTT.

This chain joins TRBV3-1 (or the pseudogene TRBV3-2) and TRBJ2-5; TRBD2 matches 11 bases. Germline trimming cut 2 bases from V and 0 bases from J; bases unmatched to any gene: 2. Germline values: CDR1 LGHDT, CDR2 YNNKEL (reference sequence). CDR3 size: 16 residues. As DNA, the CDR3 is TGTGCCAGCAGCCAACTAGCGGGGGGTTACCAAGAGACCCAGTACTTC. This sequence encodes CASSQLAGGYQETQYF.

The chain carries TRBV7-2 and TRBJ2-3; TRBD2 matches at 8 bases. With 0 bases clipped from V and 1 base from J, the junction kept 6 bases outside the gene matches. Germline CDR1 and CDR2: SGHTA and FQGNSA. The CDR3 covers 17 residues. CDR3 nucleotides: TGTGCCAGCAGCTTAGCTCTTCTAGCGGGTCGCACAGATACGCAGTATTTT. Its translation is CASSLALLAGRTDTQYF.

This clone was recorded a few times. The genes are TRBV2 and TRBJ2-5, with a weak D call TRBD1 (6 bases). CDR3 size: 14 residues. The V gene lost 6 bases and the J gene lost 2 bases, with 13 bases spanning the gap. Germline CDR1 reads SNHLY; CDR2 reads FYNNEI. The CDR3 DNA sequence: TGTGCCAGCAGCGGACAGCTAGCTCAAGAGACCCAGTACTTC. Its translation is CASSGQLAQETQYF.

As for this clone: Other nucleotide sequences from this sample produce the same CDR3. V and J are TRBV30 and TRBJ2-3; D gene ambiguous. The V end was cut by 0 bases, the J end by 3 bases, with 4 bases between. Germline assignment: CDR1 GTSNPN and CDR2 SVGIG (reference sequence). The CDR3 extends over 12 amino acids. The CDR3 bases are TGTGCCTGGAGTGTTTCGACAGATACGCAGTATTTT. Translation: CAWSVSTDTQYF. The entire variable domain, with the rest obtained from reference TRBV30 and TRBJ2-3, is as follows: SQTIHQWPATLVQPVGSPLSLECTVEGTSNPNLYWYRQAAGRGLQLLFYSVGIGQISSEVPQNLSASRPQDRQFILSSKKLLLSDSGFYLCAWSVSTDTQYFGPGTRLTVL.

This chain connects TRBV19 to TRBJ1-2, with TRBD1 matching 9 bases. Germline trimming cut 7 bases from V and 4 bases from J; bases unmatched to any gene: 7. The CDR3 totals 14 residues. Germline V gives CDR1 LNHDA, CDR2 SQIVND (reference sequence). CDR3 nucleotide sequence: TGTGCCAGTATGGACGGACAGGGGTCCTATGGCTACACCTTC. It encodes CASMDGQGSYGYTF.

V gene TRBV19 combines with J gene TRBJ2-7, with D unresolved. The CDR3 runs 17 residues. Germline-derived CDR1 and CDR2 are LNHDA and SQIVND (reference sequence). V was cut by 6 bases and J by 3 bases, with 24 bases left in between. The CDR3 region has the DNA TGTGCCAGTAGAGAACGTACCGAAGGTGGCAGGTACTACGAGCAGTACTTC. Protein sequence: CASRERTEGGRYYEQYF.

J is TRBJ1-6 and V is TRBV3-1 (or the pseudogene TRBV3-2); tentative D call: TRBD1 (5 bases). This CDR3 has 14 residues. CDR1 and CDR2 from the germline V gene are LGHDT and YNNKEL (reference sequence). The germline V and J ends were trimmed by 2 bases and 7 bases, with 9 bases remaining between them. In DNA, the CDR3 is TGTGCCAGCAGCCAAAATAGGGGAAATTCACCCCTCCACTTT. Translation: CASSQNRGNSPLHF.

The chain recombines TRBV7-8 with TRBJ2-5; the match to TRBD2 covers 10 bases. The V gene's germline CDR1 is SGHVS and CDR2 FQNEAQ. V lost 5 bases, J lost 5 bases, and 8 bases stayed unmatched. The CDR3 is 15 amino acids. The CDR3 sequence is CASSRSGGRGETQYF. In nucleotides, the CDR3 is TGTGCCAGCAGCCGTAGCGGGGGGCGGGGGGAGACCCAGTACTTC.

The rearrangement links TRBV27 to TRBJ1-1; tentatively, D is TRBD1 (5 bases). Looked up from germline, CDR1 is MNHEY and CDR2 is SMNVEV (reference sequence). The CDR3 sequence is 14 residues long. Deletions cut 8 bases from V and 1 base from J, with 14 bases between. This CDR3 is CASSAGYRNTEAFF. The CDR3 coding sequence is TGTGCCAGCTCGGCAGGGTACCGGAACACTGAAGCTTTCTTT.